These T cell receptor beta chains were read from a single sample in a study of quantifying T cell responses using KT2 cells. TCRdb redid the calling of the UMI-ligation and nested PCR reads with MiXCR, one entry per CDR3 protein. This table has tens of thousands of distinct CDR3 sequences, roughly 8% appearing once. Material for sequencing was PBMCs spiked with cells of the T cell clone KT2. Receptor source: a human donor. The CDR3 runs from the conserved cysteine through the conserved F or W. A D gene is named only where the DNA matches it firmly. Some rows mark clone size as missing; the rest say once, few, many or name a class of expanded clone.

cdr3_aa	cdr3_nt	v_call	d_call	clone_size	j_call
CSTRTRVQETQYF	TGCAGCACACGTACAAGGGTCCAAGAGACCCAGTACTTC	TRBV29-1	.	many	TRBJ2-5
CASSYSSPGAGNSPLHF	TGTGCCAGCAGTTACTCGAGTCCGGGGGCTGGAAATTCACCCCTCCACTTT	TRBV6-5	.	.	TRBJ1-6
CSASPGETGVEFFSYEQYF	TGCAGTGCTAGCCCCGGGGAGACAGGGGTCGAGTTTTTCTCCTACGAGCAGTACTTC	TRBV20-1	TRBD1	many	TRBJ2-7
CASSQEGLHNEQFF	TGTGCCAGCAGCCAAGAGGGCCTCCACAATGAGCAGTTCTTC	TRBV4-2	.	few	TRBJ2-1
CASSNYREQYF	TGTGCCAGCAGTAACTATCGCGAGCAGTACTTC	TRBV12-3/TRBV12-4	.	many	TRBJ2-7
CASSPGTGGWEADTQYF	TGTGCCAGTAGTCCCGGGACAGGGGGCTGGGAGGCAGATACGCAGTATTTT	TRBV19	TRBD1	many	TRBJ2-3
CASSQSNTEAFF	TGTGCCAGCAGCCAGTCGAACACTGAAGCTTTCTTT	TRBV3-1	.	many	TRBJ1-1
CASSLNSLQTQYF	TGTGCCAGCAGTCTGAACAGCCTACAGACCCAGTACTTC	TRBV6-5	.	.	TRBJ2-5
CASSFRVGQPQHF	TGTGCCAGCAGCTTCAGGGTAGGTCAGCCCCAGCATTTT	TRBV7-2	.	many	TRBJ1-5
CASSHGQGASGYTF	TGCGCCAGCAGCCACGGACAGGGGGCGAGTGGCTACACCTTC	TRBV5-1	TRBD1	many	TRBJ1-2
CASSILGSNQPQHF	TGTGCCAGTAGTATCCTGGGTAGCAATCAGCCCCAGCATTTT	TRBV19	.	few	TRBJ1-5
CAISESGTINQPQHF	TGTGCCATCAGTGAGAGTGGGACCATCAATCAGCCCCAGCATTTT	TRBV10-3	.	many	TRBJ1-5
CASSALIAVGSSYNEQFF	TGTGCCAGCAGCGCTCTTATAGCGGTCGGCAGCTCCTACAATGAGCAGTTCTTC	TRBV9	.	many	TRBJ2-1
CASRFTFSSYNEQFF	TGTGCCAGTAGATTCACATTTAGCTCCTACAATGAGCAGTTCTTC	TRBV19	.	many	TRBJ2-1
CSVTGFGELFF	TGCAGCGTGACAGGGTTCGGGGAGCTGTTTTTT	TRBV29-1	TRBD1	many	TRBJ2-2
CSAREWSRATEAFF	TGCAGTGCTAGAGAATGGAGCAGGGCGACTGAAGCTTTCTTT	TRBV20-1	.	many	TRBJ1-1
CASSQGIAGDTQYF	TGTGCCAGCAGCCAAGGAATAGCGGGAGATACGCAGTATTTT	TRBV3-1	TRBD2	many	TRBJ2-3
CASSPGLNTGELFF	TGTGCCAGCAGCCCCGGTCTGAACACCGGGGAGCTGTTTTTT	TRBV6-5	.	many	TRBJ2-2
CATSRDWSSGNTIYF	TGTGCCACCAGCAGAGATTGGAGCTCTGGAAACACCATATATTTT	TRBV15	.	many	TRBJ1-3
CASSLAKDTEAFF	TGTGCCAGCAGCTTAGCGAAAGACACTGAAGCTTTCTTT	TRBV7-8	.	few	TRBJ1-1
CASSFRPGGDSGELFF	TGTGCCAGCAGCTTCCGACCGGGGGGAGATTCCGGGGAGCTGTTTTTT	TRBV11-2	TRBD2	.	TRBJ2-2
CSARVAGGFGEQFF	TGCAGTGCTAGAGTAGCGGGGGGATTTGGGGAGCAGTTCTTC	TRBV20-1	TRBD2	many	TRBJ2-1
CSARDPGVTYNSPLHF	TGCAGTGCTAGAGATCCTGGGGTAACTTATAATTCACCCCTCCACTTT	TRBV20-1	.	few	TRBJ1-6
CATSEAGGTGELFF	TGTGCCACCAGTGAGGCAGGGGGTACCGGGGAGCTGTTTTTT	TRBV24-1	TRBD1	.	TRBJ2-2
CASTGEATNEKLFF	TGTGCCAGCACTGGAGAGGCAACTAATGAAAAACTGTTTTTT	TRBV6-1	.	.	TRBJ1-4
CASKGRPERNEQFF	TGTGCCAGCAAGGGGAGGCCCGAAAGGAATGAGCAGTTCTTC	TRBV2	.	.	TRBJ2-1
CATSRDRDTQYF	TGTGCCACCAGCCGAGACAGAGATACGCAGTATTTT	TRBV15	.	many	TRBJ2-3
CASSQAPTTQETQYF	TGTGCCAGCAGCCAAGCCCCGACGACCCAAGAGACCCAGTACTTC	TRBV3-1	.	.	TRBJ2-5
CASSLGTAIWEKLFF	TGTGCCAGCAGCTTGGGGACAGCGATTTGGGAAAAACTGTTTTTT	TRBV7-2	TRBD1	few	TRBJ1-4
CASIADGDTQYF	TGTGCCAGCATCGCGGACGGAGATACGCAGTATTTT	TRBV28	.	many	TRBJ2-3
CSVEDPRGGPDTQYF	TGCAGCGTTGAAGATCCACGGGGGGGGCCAGATACGCAGTATTTT	TRBV29-1	TRBD2	many	TRBJ2-3
CASSSQGYRIYGYTF	TGTGCCAGCAGCTCGCAGGGCTACCGGATCTATGGCTACACCTTC	TRBV7-9	.	few	TRBJ1-2
CSVAPGGQGGTEAFF	TGCAGCGTTGCTCCTGGGGGACAGGGCGGCACTGAAGCTTTCTTT	TRBV29-1	TRBD1	many	TRBJ1-1
CASSQNLATNEKLFF	TGCGCCAGCAGCCAGAACCTTGCAACTAATGAAAAACTGTTTTTT	TRBV4-1	.	.	TRBJ1-4
CASSFGREGGGTEAFF	TGTGCCAGCAGCTTTGGTCGGGAGGGAGGTGGTACTGAAGCTTTCTTT	TRBV7-9	.	many	TRBJ1-1
CASSLGQGLHTEAFF	TGTGCCAGCAGCCTTGGACAGGGGCTGCACACTGAAGCTTTCTTT	TRBV5-6	TRBD1	many	TRBJ1-1
CASSARDSRNEKLFF	TGTGCCAGCAGTGCCAGGGACAGCAGAAATGAAAAACTGTTTTTT	TRBV6-6	TRBD1	.	TRBJ1-4
CSARTLRGNTEAFF	TGCAGTGCTAGAACCTTACGGGGGAACACTGAAGCTTTCTTT	TRBV20-1	.	few	TRBJ1-1
CASSPGTVNQPQHF	TGTGCCAGCAGCCCAGGGACAGTCAATCAGCCCCAGCATTTT	TRBV12-3/TRBV12-4	TRBD1	many	TRBJ1-5
CASSEADNEQFF	TGTGCCAGCAGTGAGGCGGACAATGAGCAGTTCTTC	TRBV2	.	many	TRBJ2-1
CASRERGGRYGYTF	TGTGCCAGCAGGGAACGGGGGGGGAGATACGGCTACACCTTC	TRBV6-6	.	many	TRBJ1-2
CSAGHGETQYF	TGCAGTGCCGGTCACGGCGAGACCCAGTACTTC	TRBV20-1	.	many	TRBJ2-5
CSVLQGVTEAFF	TGCAGCGTTCTACAGGGGGTCACTGAAGCTTTCTTT	TRBV29-1	TRBD1	many	TRBJ1-1
CASSLWEGLGTEAFF	TGTGCCAGCAGTTTATGGGAGGGGTTAGGCACTGAAGCTTTCTTT	TRBV12-3/TRBV12-4	.	many	TRBJ1-1
CASSLPGTMNTEAFF	TGTGCCAGCAGTTTACCCGGGACCATGAACACTGAAGCTTTCTTT	TRBV12-3/TRBV12-4	.	many	TRBJ1-1
CSAQGSSGVSGIQYF	TGCAGTGCTCAGGGGTCTAGCGGGGTCTCCGGCATTCAGTACTTC	TRBV20-1	TRBD2	many	TRBJ2-4
CASSTGGSNYEQYF	TGTGCCAGCAGCACCGGAGGGAGCAACTACGAGCAGTACTTC	TRBV6-2/TRBV6-3	.	few	TRBJ2-7
CSVELRLAQYNEQFF	TGCAGCGTTGAGTTAAGGCTAGCGCAGTACAATGAGCAGTTCTTC	TRBV29-1	.	many	TRBJ2-1
CSARAAGRLNTEAFF	TGCAGTGCTAGAGCGGCTGGCCGGCTGAACACTGAAGCTTTCTTT	TRBV20-1	.	many	TRBJ1-1
CASSGRDRLTYEQYF	TGTGCCAGCAGTGGCCGGGACAGGTTAACCTACGAGCAGTACTTC	TRBV6-1	TRBD1	many	TRBJ2-7
CASSLNGLTSGANVLTF	TGTGCCAGCAGTTTAAACGGGTTGACCTCTGGGGCCAACGTCCTGACTTTC	TRBV28	.	.	TRBJ2-6
CASSTSARMETQYF	TGTGCCAGCAGCACCTCAGCCCGAATGGAGACCCAGTACTTC	TRBV5-5	.	many	TRBJ2-5
CSARDNGLEVNEQFF	TGCAGTGCTAGAGATAATGGGCTAGAGGTTAATGAGCAGTTCTTC	TRBV20-1	.	.	TRBJ2-1
CATGGNTIYF	TGTGCCACGGGGGGAAACACCATATATTTT	TRBV27	.	few	TRBJ1-3
CAISEGTSVETQYF	TGTGCCATCAGTGAGGGGACTAGCGTCGAGACCCAGTACTTC	TRBV10-3	TRBD2	many	TRBJ2-5